This TCR beta chain was sequenced for a study of blood T cell repertoires in COVID-19. Study at large: Acute and convalescent COVID-19 samples came from the United States, Italy and Spain.

This CDR3 comprises 13 residues. The V gene's germline CDR1 is SGHRS and CDR2 YFSETQ. Trimming left V 0 bases short and J 4 bases short, with 7 bases between. In this sample, this clone turned up once. Assay used: immunoSEQ multiplex PCR; TCRdb lists only in-frame clones, some missing. The data hold about 210,000 clones, with more than 75% observed a single time. This sequence joins TRBV5-1 and TRBJ1-2; D is unclear. This TCR was recovered from a human donor in a cohort sampled during active COVID-19. Sequencing was carried out using peripheral blood. The CDR3 reads CASSLERSYGYTF. CDR3 coding DNA: TGCGCCAGCAGCTTGGAACGGAGCTATGGCTACACCTTC.